This T cell receptor (beta chain) appears in the sequencing data of a study of cytomegalovirus exposure and HLA in healthy donors. Trimming took off 0 bases at V and 1 base at J, with 7 bases between the two ends. Germline-derived CDR1 and CDR2 are SGHRS and YFSETQ. CDR3 length equals 14 residues. Profiling relied on immunoSEQ multiplex PCR, and the TCRdb table lists in-frame clones only, not all of them. Here the sample spans approximately 170,000 clones, 85% being singletons. The source is a man younger than 35 in good health and CMV-seropositive. V is TRBV5-1 and J is TRBJ1-1, with D unclear. The sequenced sample consisted of PBMCs. The CDR3 bases are TGCGCCAGCAGCTTGGCCGCAGAGAACACTGAAGCTTTCTTT. Protein: CASSLAAENTEAFF.